This passage covers 20 T cell receptor beta chains from one sample sequenced in a study of shared clonotypes between healthy human individuals. Clones were read by immunoSEQ multiplex PCR, and TCRdb kept only the in-frame ones, dropping some. The data show over 2 million clones, roughly 96% seen once. Sequencing input: naive CD4+ T cells sorted from blood. Noted subset: CD45RA+ positively selected. The receptors derive from a man younger than 30 in good health.

Remarks on this clone: Other DNA sequences within the sample encode an identical CDR3. The chain recombines TRBV6-5 with TRBJ2-7, with TRBD2 matching over 7 bases. The CDR3 extends over 14 amino acids. Germline CDR1 reads MNHEY; CDR2 reads SVGAGI. V dropped 2 bases and J dropped 4; count of bases not matched to a gene: 5. CDR3 sequence: CASSYERGSYEQYF. Written as DNA, the CDR3 is TGTGCCAGCAGTTACGAGCGGGGATCATACGAGCAGTACTTC.

The chain recombines TRBV19 with TRBJ1-2; 9 nucleotides align to TRBD1. Germline CDR1 is LNHDA and CDR2 is SQIVND (reference sequence). V dropped 5 bases and J dropped 8; count of bases not matched to a gene: 12. The CDR3 covers 15 residues. The CDR3, as DNA: TGTGCCAGTAGTGCCGGGACAGGGTTCAGTGGCGGCTACACCTTC. The encoded protein is CASSAGTGFSGGYTF.

The rearrangement links TRBV2 to TRBJ1-2, with 8 nucleotides matching TRBD1. The CDR3 runs 15 residues. The V gene end was trimmed by 5 bases and the J gene end by 7 bases; junction bases not matched to a gene: 12. CDR1 is SNHLY and CDR2 is FYNNEI in the germline V gene. The CDR3 nucleotides are TGTGCCAGCAGTCAACATATTACAGGGGGTAGTGGCTACACCTTC. Protein: CASSQHITGGSGYTF.

This clone has only one observation. This chain uses TRBV6-1 with TRBJ1-5; 7 bases are shared with TRBD1. In germline, CDR1 is MNHNS, CDR2 SASEGT. Trimming cost V 3 bases and J 6 bases; bases outside gene matches: 2. This CDR3 spans 13 amino acids. Here the CDR3 reads CASSDYRGQPQHF. Written as DNA, the CDR3 is TGTGCCAGCAGTGACTACAGGGGTCAGCCCCAGCATTTT.

The sample holds one count of this clone. V and J are TRBV7-2 and TRBJ1-1; 8 bases are shared with TRBD1. J gave up 5 bases and V 5 bases, and 10 bases lay outside the gene matches. The CDR3 extends over 15 amino acids. In germline, CDR1 is SGHTA, CDR2 FQGNSA. CDR3 in amino acids: CASSGRTGLSTEAFF. DNA of the CDR3: TGTGCCAGCAGCGGTCGGACAGGGTTAAGTACTGAAGCTTTCTTT.

This clone was seen only once. V and J are TRBV7-3 and TRBJ2-1; 9 bases map to TRBD2. With 3 bases clipped from V and 0 bases from J, the junction kept 0 bases outside the gene matches. The germline gives CDR1 SGHTA, CDR2 FQGTGA. This CDR3 region has 15 residues. This CDR3 is CASSFSGGSYNEQFF. CDR3 DNA sequence: TGTGCCAGCAGCTTTAGCGGGGGCTCCTACAATGAGCAGTTCTTC.

DNA for the CDR3: TGCGCCGGGGGACAGGTAGGGCTTAGGAACGAGCAGTACTTC. The encoded protein is CAGGQVGLRNEQYF. This chain joins TRBV10-1 and TRBJ2-7; 8 bases align to TRBD1. V lost 11 bases, J lost 5 bases, and 14 bases stayed unmatched. The CDR3 consists of 14 residues. Germline CDR1 WNHNN, CDR2 SYGVQD (reference sequence).

The chain links TRBV7-2 to TRBJ2-7; TRBD2 might be the D (6 bases). Per the germline V gene, CDR1 is SGHTA and CDR2 is FQGNSA. Trimming left V 1 base short and J 4 bases short, with 14 bases between. The CDR3 consists of 15 residues. The CDR3 spells CASSLGAGFVYEQYF. CDR3 DNA sequence: TGTGCCAGCAGCTTAGGGGCGGGATTCGTATACGAGCAGTACTTC.

This chain joins TRBV7-2 and TRBJ2-7; 14 nucleotides line up with TRBD2. The CDR3 has 17 residues. The trim removed 0 bases at V and 0 bases at J, leaving 1 base unmatched. The germline V gene encodes CDR1 SGHTA and CDR2 FQGNSA. CDR3 amino acids: CASSLAGLAGASYEQYF. Written as DNA, the CDR3 is TGTGCCAGCAGCTTAGCGGGACTAGCGGGGGCCTCCTACGAGCAGTACTTC.

This clone was seen once. V gene TRBV5-1 combines with J gene TRBJ2-5, with D perhaps being TRBD1 or TRBD2 (7 bases each). V was trimmed by 7 bases and J by 3 bases, leaving 19 bases between them. Germline V gives CDR1 SGHRS, CDR2 YFSETQ. This CDR3 spans 15 amino acids. CDR3 region: CASSARGEGEETQYF. In DNA form, the CDR3 reads TGCGCCAGCTCAGCCAGGGGGGAGGGCGAAGAGACCCAGTACTTC.

The chain employs TRBV30 and TRBJ1-5; TRBD1 aligns across 7 bases. After removal of 0 bases from V and 2 bases from J, the junction contained 7 bases not matched to a gene. Germline V gene data show CDR1 as GTSNPN and CDR2 as SVGIG (reference sequence). The CDR3 contains 16 residues. CDR3 in DNA: TGTGCCTGGAGTGTACAGGGGTATCGGGGCAATCAGCCCCAGCATTTT. It codes for CAWSVQGYRGNQPQHF.

The table lists this clone with a count of one. Other DNA variants within this sample encode the same CDR3. The V call is TRBV7-2, the J call TRBJ2-7, with 9 positions matching TRBD2. The ends lost 4 bases at V and 2 bases at J; junction bases unmatched: 3. Germline CDR1 SGHTA, CDR2 FQGNSA. This CDR3 comprises 14 residues. For the CDR3, the DNA is TGTGCCAGCAGCTCAAGCGGGGGGACCTACGAGCAGTACTTC. The encoded protein is CASSSSGGTYEQYF.

This clone appeared a few times. The chain employs TRBV7-9 and TRBJ1-4, with TRBD1 matching over 8 bases. Germline-derived CDR1 and CDR2 are SEHNR and FQNEAQ (reference sequence). The V and J ends lost 3 bases and 0 bases, in that order; junction bases with no gene match: 12. The CDR3 extends over 19 amino acids. CDR3 loop: CASSFRTGHLSSTNEKLFF. The CDR3 coding sequence is TGTGCCAGCAGCTTTAGGACAGGGCACTTATCTTCAACTAATGAAAAACTGTTTTTT. The whole variable domain, remainder taken from reference TRBV7-9 and TRBJ1-4, is DTGVSQNPRHKITKRGQNVTFRCDPISEHNRLYWYRQTLGQGPEFLTYFQNEAQLEKSRLLSDRFSAERPKGSFSTLEIQRTEQGDSAMYLCASSFRTGHLSSTNEKLFFGSGTQLSVL.

The table lists this clone with a few counts. The chain links TRBV5-1 to TRBJ1-5; D perhaps matches TRBD1 (5 bases). Trimming took 0 bases from V and 6 from J, leaving 10 bases between them. Germline V lookup: CDR1 SGHRS, CDR2 YFSETQ. The CDR3 spans 14 residues. Here the CDR3 reads CASSLDGAGQPQHF. The CDR3 DNA reads as TGCGCCAGCAGCTTGGATGGGGCGGGTCAGCCCCAGCATTTT.

V gene TRBV7-2 combines with J gene TRBJ2-1; D gene uncertain. Germline V CDR1 and CDR2: SGHTA, FQGNSA. With 8 bases removed from V and 4 bases from J, the gap between germline ends came to 15 bases. There are 14 residues in the CDR3. DNA for the CDR3: TGTGCCAGCTTAATCGGGCAACAGTACAATGAGCAGTTCTTC. Translation: CASLIGQQYNEQFF.

The rearrangement joins TRBV5-1 to TRBJ1-3; 9 positions agree with TRBD1. The CDR3 has 16 amino acids. Trimming took 4 bases from V and 5 from J; bases not matched to a gene: 10. CDR1 is SGHRS, CDR2 YFSETQ, per germline. This CDR3 is CASSDRTGGVRNTIYF. The CDR3 coding sequence is TGCGCCAGCAGCGACCGAACAGGGGGCGTCCGAAACACCATATATTTT.

Concerning this clone itself: The sample contains more than one DNA sequence encoding this CDR3. V is TRBV10-3 and J is TRBJ1-6, with D hard to call. CDR3 length: 13 residues. The germline gives CDR1 ENHRY, CDR2 SYGVKD. Trimming left V 2 bases short and J 5 bases short, with 4 bases between. Written as DNA, the CDR3 is TGTGCCATCAGTGAGACAGATAATTCACCCCTCCACTTT. Protein: CAISETDNSPLHF.

This rearrangement joins TRBV13 to TRBJ2-1; weak D call: TRBD2 (7 bases). Germline CDR1 PRHDT, CDR2 FYEKMQ (reference sequence). Trimming removed 1 base at V and 2 bases at J, with 15 bases between. The CDR3 runs to 17 residues. CDR3 loop: CASSLEVGGGAYNEQFF. In nucleotides, the CDR3 is TGTGCCAGCAGCTTAGAAGTAGGAGGGGGGGCCTACAATGAGCAGTTCTTC.

V usage is TRBV2 and J usage is TRBJ2-5, with D possibly being TRBD1 (5 bases). This CDR3 comprises 15 residues. V was cut by 0 bases and J by 1 base, with 9 bases left in between. Germline CDR1 reads SNHLY; CDR2 reads FYNNEI. CDR3: CASSEALRGQETQYF. In nucleotides, the CDR3 is TGTGCCAGCAGTGAAGCCCTTAGGGGCCAAGAGACCCAGTACTTC.

The V gene is TRBV2, the J gene TRBJ1-6; maybe TRBD1 (6 bases). The V end was cut by 3 bases, the J end by 10 bases, with 10 bases between. CDR1 is SNHLY, CDR2 FYNNEI, per germline. The CDR3 length is 13 residues. CDR3 bases: TGTGCCAGCAGTGACAGGGGAGGATCACCCCTCCACTTT. Residues: CASSDRGGSPLHF.